This passage covers 9 T cell receptor beta chains from one sample sequenced in a study of blood T cell repertoires in COVID-19. Repertoires were generated with immunoSEQ multiplex PCR, while TCRdb's copy carries only in-frame clones and drops some. This table holds some 120,000 clones, around 83% found once. The specimen sequenced was peripheral blood. These receptors came from a woman of 80 years or more with COVID-19, enrolled during active disease.

The rearrangement links TRBV28 to TRBJ2-5; tentative D call: TRBD2 (6 bases). V was shortened by 10 bases and J by 5 bases, with 17 bases between the two germline ends. The CDR3 runs 13 residues. Germline-derived CDR1 and CDR2 are MDHEN and SYDVKM. Here the CDR3 DNA reads TGTGCCACCCGGGACTTTAACTGGGAGACCCAGTACTTC. The encoded protein is CATRDFNWETQYF.

The chain carries TRBV6-5 and TRBJ1-2, with a weak D call TRBD1 (6 bases). This CDR3 has 15 residues. V was shortened by 6 bases and J by 1 base, with 15 bases between the two germline ends. CDR1 and CDR2 (germline): MNHEY, SVGAGI. The CDR3 bases are TGTGCCAGCAGGTTAGGGGACACCCGTAACTATGGCTACACCTTC. It encodes CASRLGDTRNYGYTF.

This clone was observed a few times. The rearrangement joins TRBV7-3 to TRBJ1-1; 7 bases align to TRBD1. V shed 8 bases, J shed 5 bases, and the junction held 11 bases outside the gene matches. CDR3 length equals 14 residues. Germline CDR1 is SGHTA and CDR2 is FQGTGA. The CDR3 is CASGDTGAGTEAFF. DNA for the CDR3: TGTGCCAGCGGCGATACAGGGGCAGGGACTGAAGCTTTCTTT.

V gene TRBV3-1 (or the pseudogene TRBV3-2) combines with J gene TRBJ2-7; a possible D gene is TRBD2 (5 bases). Trimming removed 4 bases from V and 6 bases from J, with 16 bases in between. The CDR3 runs to 14 residues. Germline CDR1 is LGHDT and CDR2 is YNNKEL (reference sequence). Here the CDR3 reads CASSRLASEGEQYF. CDR3 coding DNA: TGTGCCAGCAGCCGCCTAGCTTCCGAGGGCGAGCAGTACTTC.

The CDR3 DNA follows: TGTGCCAGCAGCCCGGACAGGGTCTACGAGCAGTACTTC. Translating gives CASSPDRVYEQYF. The V and J genes are TRBV7-2 and TRBJ2-7; 8 bases are shared with TRBD1. The CDR3 consists of 13 residues. V shed 5 bases, J shed 3 bases, and the junction held 3 bases outside the gene matches. Germline V CDR1 and CDR2: SGHTA, FQGNSA.

The rearrangement joins TRBV11-1 to TRBJ1-2; maybe TRBD1 (5 bases). CDR1 and CDR2 from the germline V gene are SGHAT and FQDESV (reference sequence). CDR3 length equals 14 residues. Trimming cost V 4 bases and J 2 bases, with 11 bases left between them. In nucleotides, the CDR3 is TGTGCCAGCAGCTCAGGGCGGTGGAACTATGGCTACACCTTC. It translates to CASSSGRWNYGYTF.

The rearrangement uses TRBV7-8 and TRBJ2-7; TRBD1 aligns across 7 bases. This CDR3 has 16 amino acids. Germline V gives CDR1 SGHVS, CDR2 FQNEAQ. V was clipped by 2 bases and J by 3 bases; unmatched bases: 10. Here the CDR3 reads CASSLFHTSGGYEQYF. The CDR3, as DNA: TGTGCCAGCAGCTTATTCCACACTTCAGGGGGCTACGAGCAGTACTTC.

The chain employs TRBV4-3 and TRBJ2-3; tentative D call: TRBD2 (5 bases). V lost 3 bases, J lost 1 base, and 11 bases lay in between. This CDR3 contains 15 residues. Germline V CDR1 and CDR2: LGHNA, YSLEER. The CDR3 nucleotides are TGCGCCAGCAGCCATGGCGGGCGTGGCACAGATACGCAGTATTTT. It encodes CASSHGGRGTDTQYF.

Only a few counts were recorded for this clone. The rearrangement uses TRBV6-2 or TRBV6-3 and TRBJ1-2, with D unresolved. Trimming pared 0 bases from V and 8 bases from J, leaving 7 bases between. Germline V gene lookup returns CDR1 MNHEY and CDR2 SVGEGT. The CDR3 is made up of 12 amino acids. Here the CDR3 reads CASSYSTGGYTF. For the CDR3, the DNA is TGTGCCAGCAGTTACTCGACGGGAGGCTACACCTTC.